This T cell receptor (beta chain) was recorded in a study of blood T cell repertoires in COVID-19. Overall study: From the United States, Italy and Spain came samples of acute and convalescent COVID-19. PBMCs, B-cell-depleted T cells, or T cells were the source of the cDNA or gDNA that made up the material.

TCRdb keeps only in-frame clones here, not all; method: immunoSEQ multiplex PCR. The sample has tens of thousands of clones, approximately 80% seen once. The sample consisted of peripheral blood. The sequence derives from a human donor in a cohort sampled during active COVID-19.

The CDR3 coding sequence is TGTGCCAGCAGCTCGAGGACAGGGGCTCCCTACGAGCAGTACTTC. This gives the protein CASSSRTGAPYEQYF. The gene calls are TRBV7-2 and TRBJ2-7; 9 bases align to TRBD1. Trimming took 4 bases from V and 2 from J; bases not matched to a gene: 6. The CDR3 totals 15 residues. In germline, CDR1 is SGHTA, CDR2 FQGNSA.